This TCR beta chain was retrieved from a study of PD-L1 blockade in urothelial cancer. The CDR3 totals 15 residues. Trimming pared 6 bases from V and 5 bases from J, leaving 19 bases between. Germline lookup yields CDR1 LGHNT and CDR2 FRNRAP. TCRdb's table, derived via immunoSEQ multiplex PCR, lists solely in-frame clones and lacks some. The sample has tens of thousands of clones, roughly 88% seen once. Time point denoted: pretreatment peripheral blood. This clonotype originated in a donor at least 40 years old with urothelial cancer. The sample in question was PBMCs, obtained around atezolizumab (anti-PD-L1) treatment. The rearrangement joins TRBV12-5 to TRBJ1-2; maybe TRBD1 (6 bases). Here the CDR3 reads CASGGGPGGGYGYTF. The CDR3 DNA sequence: TGTGCTAGTGGGGGGGGGCCCGGGGGAGGATATGGCTACACCTTC. Full variable domain (missing parts from reference TRBV12-5 and TRBJ1-2): DARVTQTPRHKVTEMGQEVTMRCQPILGHNTVFWYRQTMMQGLELLAYFRNRAPLDDSGMPKDRFSAEMPDATLATLKIQPSEPRDSAVYFCASGGGPGGGYGYTFGSGTRLTVV.